These T cell receptor beta chains were read from a single sample in a study of CD8+CD57+ T cells in acquired aplastic anemia. TCRdb reprocessed the reads with MiXCR, giving one entry per CDR3 protein. The table has over 150,000 distinct CDR3 sequences, around 50% seen once. The material sequenced was sorted CD4+, CD8+, or CD8+CD57+ T cells (not recorded which) from PBMCs. The receptors here all came from a human donor with aplastic anemia. The CDR3 runs from the conserved cysteine through the conserved F or W. Each record gives: V gene, J gene, clone size, D gene, CDR3 DNA, CDR3 protein. The D gene is left open where the match is weak. Some rows mark clone size as missing; the rest say once, few, many or name a class of expanded clone.

v_gene: TRBV7-9
j_gene: TRBJ1-6
abundance: NA
d_gene: NA
CDR3nt: TGTGCCAGCACCCTTTTTAGGGACCCTTATTCACCCCTCCACTTT
CDR3aa: CASTLFRDPYSPLHF

v_gene: TRBV10-3
j_gene: TRBJ2-2
abundance: NA
d_gene: NA
CDR3nt: TGTGCCATCAGTGAGCGCATCGGAGGGTCGAACACCGGGGAGCTGTTTTTT
CDR3aa: CAISERIGGSNTGELFF

v_gene: TRBV5-1
j_gene: TRBJ2-4
abundance: NA
d_gene: NA
CDR3nt: TGCGCCAGCAGCTTGGTGGACACCAAAAACATTCAGTACTTC
CDR3aa: CASSLVDTKNIQYF

v_gene: TRBV30
j_gene: TRBJ1-5
abundance: many
d_gene: NA
CDR3nt: TGTGCCTGGGGGGTAAGCCGCAATCAGCCCCAGCATTTT
CDR3aa: CAWGVSRNQPQHF

v_gene: TRBV7-9
j_gene: TRBJ1-2
abundance: few
d_gene: NA
CDR3nt: TGTGCCATTGGGTGGGGTATCGATGGCTACACCTTC
CDR3aa: CAIGWGIDGYTF

v_gene: TRBV4-2
j_gene: TRBJ2-1
abundance: many
d_gene: NA
CDR3nt: TGTGCCAGCAGCCAAGATCGGCCCCCGTCGCAGCGGGACAATGAGCAGTTCTTC
CDR3aa: CASSQDRPPSQRDNEQFF

v_gene: TRBV15
j_gene: TRBJ1-2
abundance: NA
d_gene: NA
CDR3nt: TGTGCCACCAGCAGAGATACGTCCGGGACAATGGATGGTGGCTACACCTTC
CDR3aa: CATSRDTSGTMDGGYTF

v_gene: TRBV3-1
j_gene: TRBJ2-1
abundance: NA
d_gene: TRBD2
CDR3nt: TGTGCCAGCAGCCAATCTGGGACTAGCGGGTGGGACAATGAGCAGCTCTTC
CDR3aa: CASSQSGTSGWDNEQLF

v_gene: TRBV6-5
j_gene: TRBJ2-1
abundance: once
d_gene: NA
CDR3nt: TGTGCCAGCAGATCCCGGGATGAGCAGTTCTTC
CDR3aa: CASRSRDEQFF

v_gene: TRBV2
j_gene: TRBJ2-5
abundance: NA
d_gene: TRBD2
CDR3nt: TGTGCCAGCAGCCAGGGAGGGTCAGAGACCCAGTACTTC
CDR3aa: CASSQGGSETQYF

v_gene: TRBV12-3/TRBV12-4
j_gene: TRBJ2-7
abundance: NA
d_gene: TRBD1
CDR3nt: TGTGCCAGCAGTCCGATGACAGGGTCTATCGAGCAGTACTTC
CDR3aa: CASSPMTGSIEQYF

v_gene: TRBV7-2
j_gene: TRBJ1-5
abundance: many
d_gene: NA
CDR3nt: TGTGCCAGCAGACATAGCCGGGGCGCGGGTCAGCCCCAGCATTTT
CDR3aa: CASRHSRGAGQPQHF

v_gene: TRBV2
j_gene: TRBJ2-6
abundance: NA
d_gene: NA
CDR3nt: TGTGCCAGCAGCCAAACCTCTGGGGCCAACGTCCTGACTTTC
CDR3aa: CASSQTSGANVLTF

v_gene: TRBV20-1
j_gene: TRBJ1-2
abundance: many
d_gene: TRBD1
CDR3nt: TGCAGTGCTCCCGGGACAGACTATGGCTACACCTTC
CDR3aa: CSAPGTDYGYTF

v_gene: TRBV11-2
j_gene: TRBJ2-5
abundance: many
d_gene: NA
CDR3nt: TGTGCCAGCAGCTTATCGGGGGCGGTAGAGACCCAGTACTTC
CDR3aa: CASSLSGAVETQYF

v_gene: TRBV6-4
j_gene: TRBJ2-1
abundance: NA
d_gene: NA
CDR3nt: TGTGCCAGCAGTGAGTCCGGTCGTGGTGAGCAGTTCTTC
CDR3aa: CASSESGRGEQFF